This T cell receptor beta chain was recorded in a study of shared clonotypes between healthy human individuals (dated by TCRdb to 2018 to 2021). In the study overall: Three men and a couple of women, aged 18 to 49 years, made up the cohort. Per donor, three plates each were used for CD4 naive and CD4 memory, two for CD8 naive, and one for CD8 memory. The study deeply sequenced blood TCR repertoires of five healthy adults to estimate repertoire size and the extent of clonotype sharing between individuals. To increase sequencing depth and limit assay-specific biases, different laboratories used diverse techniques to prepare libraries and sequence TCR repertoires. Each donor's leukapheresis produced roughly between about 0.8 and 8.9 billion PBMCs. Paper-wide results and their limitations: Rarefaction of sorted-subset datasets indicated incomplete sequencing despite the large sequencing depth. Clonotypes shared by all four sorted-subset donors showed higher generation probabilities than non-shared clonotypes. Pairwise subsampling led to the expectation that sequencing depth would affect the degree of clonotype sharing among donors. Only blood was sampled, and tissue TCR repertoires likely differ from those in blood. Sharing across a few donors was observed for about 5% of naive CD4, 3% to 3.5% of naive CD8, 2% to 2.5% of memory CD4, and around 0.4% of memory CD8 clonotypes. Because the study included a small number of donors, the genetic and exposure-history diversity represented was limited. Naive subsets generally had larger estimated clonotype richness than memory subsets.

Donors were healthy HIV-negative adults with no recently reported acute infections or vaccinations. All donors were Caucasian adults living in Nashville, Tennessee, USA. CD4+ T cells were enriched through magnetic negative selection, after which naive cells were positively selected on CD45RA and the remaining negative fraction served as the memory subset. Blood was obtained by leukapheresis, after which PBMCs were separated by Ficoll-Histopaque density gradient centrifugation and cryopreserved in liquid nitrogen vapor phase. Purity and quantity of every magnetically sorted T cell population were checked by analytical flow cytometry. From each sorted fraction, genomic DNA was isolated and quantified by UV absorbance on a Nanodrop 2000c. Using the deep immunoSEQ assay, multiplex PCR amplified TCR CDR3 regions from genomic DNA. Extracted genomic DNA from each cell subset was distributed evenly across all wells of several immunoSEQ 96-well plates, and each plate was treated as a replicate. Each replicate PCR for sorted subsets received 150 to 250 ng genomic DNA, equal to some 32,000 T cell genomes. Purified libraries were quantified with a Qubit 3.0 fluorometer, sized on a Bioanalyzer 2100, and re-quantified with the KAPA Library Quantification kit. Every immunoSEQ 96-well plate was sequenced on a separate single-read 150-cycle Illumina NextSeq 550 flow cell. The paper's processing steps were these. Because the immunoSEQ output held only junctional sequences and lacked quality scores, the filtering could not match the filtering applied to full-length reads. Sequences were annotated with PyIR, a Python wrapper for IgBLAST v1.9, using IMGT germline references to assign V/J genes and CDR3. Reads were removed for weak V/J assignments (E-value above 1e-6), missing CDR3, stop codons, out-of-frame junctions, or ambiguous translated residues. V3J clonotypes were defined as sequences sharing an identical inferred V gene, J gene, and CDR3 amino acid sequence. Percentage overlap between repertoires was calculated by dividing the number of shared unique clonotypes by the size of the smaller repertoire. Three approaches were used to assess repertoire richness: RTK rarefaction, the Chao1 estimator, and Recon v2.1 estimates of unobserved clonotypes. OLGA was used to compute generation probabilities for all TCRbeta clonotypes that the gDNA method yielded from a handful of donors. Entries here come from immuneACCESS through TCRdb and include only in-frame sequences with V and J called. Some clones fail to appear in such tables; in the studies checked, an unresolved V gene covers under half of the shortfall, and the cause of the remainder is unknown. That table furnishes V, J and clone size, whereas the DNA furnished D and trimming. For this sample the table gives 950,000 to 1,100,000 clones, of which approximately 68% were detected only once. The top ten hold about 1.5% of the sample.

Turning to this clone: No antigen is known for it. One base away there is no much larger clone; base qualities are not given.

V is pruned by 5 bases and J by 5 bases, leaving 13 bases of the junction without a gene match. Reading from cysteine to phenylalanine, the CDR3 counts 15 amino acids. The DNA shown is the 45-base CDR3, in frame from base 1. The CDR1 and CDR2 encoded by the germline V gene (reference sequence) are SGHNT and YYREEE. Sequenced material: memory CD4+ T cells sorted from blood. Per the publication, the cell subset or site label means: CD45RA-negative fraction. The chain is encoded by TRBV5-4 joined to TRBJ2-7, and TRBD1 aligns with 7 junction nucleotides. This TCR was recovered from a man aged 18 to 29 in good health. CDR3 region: CASSPDRVLNHEQYF. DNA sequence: TGTGCCAGCAGTCCCGACAGGGTTTTGAACCACGAGCAGTACTTC.